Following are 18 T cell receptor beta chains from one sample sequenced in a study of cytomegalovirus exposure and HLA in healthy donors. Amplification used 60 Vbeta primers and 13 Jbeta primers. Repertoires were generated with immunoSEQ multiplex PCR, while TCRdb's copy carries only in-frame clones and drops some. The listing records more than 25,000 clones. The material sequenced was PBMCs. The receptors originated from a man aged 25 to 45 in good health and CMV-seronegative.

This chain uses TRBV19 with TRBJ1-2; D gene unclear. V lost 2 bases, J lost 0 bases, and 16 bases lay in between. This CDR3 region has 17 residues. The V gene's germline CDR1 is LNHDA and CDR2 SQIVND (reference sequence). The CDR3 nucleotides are TGTGCCAGTAGTATAAATGGTCTTACAGTACCTAACTATGGCTACACCTTC. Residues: CASSINGLTVPNYGYTF.

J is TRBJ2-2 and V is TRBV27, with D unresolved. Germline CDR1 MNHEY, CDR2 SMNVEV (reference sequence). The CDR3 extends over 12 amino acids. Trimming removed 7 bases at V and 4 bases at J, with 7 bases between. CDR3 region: CASTTFTGELFF. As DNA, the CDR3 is TGTGCCAGCACTACGTTCACCGGGGAGCTGTTTTTT.

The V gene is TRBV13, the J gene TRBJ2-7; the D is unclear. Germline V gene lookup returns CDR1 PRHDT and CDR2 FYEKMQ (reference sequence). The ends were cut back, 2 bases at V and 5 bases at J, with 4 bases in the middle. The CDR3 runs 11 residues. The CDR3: CASSLYNEQYF. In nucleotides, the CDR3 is TGTGCCAGCAGCTTATATAACGAGCAGTACTTC.

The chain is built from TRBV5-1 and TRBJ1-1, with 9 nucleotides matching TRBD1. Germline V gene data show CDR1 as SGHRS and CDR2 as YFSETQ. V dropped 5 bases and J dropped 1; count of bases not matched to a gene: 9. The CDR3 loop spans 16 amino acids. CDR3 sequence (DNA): TGCGCCAGCAGTCGTACAGGGGGCGCCGGGAACACTGAAGCTTTCTTT. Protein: CASSRTGGAGNTEAFF.

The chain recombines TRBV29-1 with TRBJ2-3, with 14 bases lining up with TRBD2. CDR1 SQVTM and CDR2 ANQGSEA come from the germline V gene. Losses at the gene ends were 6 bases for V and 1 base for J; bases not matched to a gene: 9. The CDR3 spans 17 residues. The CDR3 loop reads CSVGGTSGGGGTDTQYF. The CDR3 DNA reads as TGCAGCGTCGGGGGGACTAGCGGGGGCGGGGGCACAGATACGCAGTATTTT.

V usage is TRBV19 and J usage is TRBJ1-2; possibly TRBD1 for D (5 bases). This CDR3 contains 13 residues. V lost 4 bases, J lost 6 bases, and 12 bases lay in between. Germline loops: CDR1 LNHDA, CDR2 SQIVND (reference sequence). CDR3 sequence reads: CASSKVQGDGYTF. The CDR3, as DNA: TGTGCCAGTAGTAAAGTCCAGGGTGATGGCTACACCTTC.

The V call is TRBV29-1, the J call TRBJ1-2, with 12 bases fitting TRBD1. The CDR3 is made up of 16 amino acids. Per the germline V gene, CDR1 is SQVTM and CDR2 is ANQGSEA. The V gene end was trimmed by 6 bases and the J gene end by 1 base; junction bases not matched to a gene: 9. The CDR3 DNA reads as TGCAGCGTACCCGGGACAGGGGGCCAAATTAACTATGGCTACACCTTC. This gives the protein CSVPGTGGQINYGYTF.

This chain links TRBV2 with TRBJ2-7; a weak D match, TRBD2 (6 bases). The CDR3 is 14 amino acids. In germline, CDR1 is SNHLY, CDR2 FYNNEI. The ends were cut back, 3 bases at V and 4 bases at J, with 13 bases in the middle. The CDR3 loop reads CASSEGGREYEQYF. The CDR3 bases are TGTGCCAGCAGTGAGGGAGGCAGAGAATACGAGCAGTACTTC. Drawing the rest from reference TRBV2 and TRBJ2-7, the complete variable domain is EPEVTQTPSHQVTQMGQEVILRCVPISNHLYFYWYRQILGQKVEFLVSFYNNEISEKSEIFDDQFSVERPDGSNFTLKIRSTKLEDSAMYFCASSEGGREYEQYFGPGTRLTVT.

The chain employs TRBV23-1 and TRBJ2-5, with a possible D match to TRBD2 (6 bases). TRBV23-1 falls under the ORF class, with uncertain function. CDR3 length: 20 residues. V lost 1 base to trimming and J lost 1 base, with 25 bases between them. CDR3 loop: CASSQYWGGQGEIFQETQYF. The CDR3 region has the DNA TGCGCCAGCAGTCAATATTGGGGAGGCCAGGGTGAAATCTTCCAAGAGACCCAGTACTTC.

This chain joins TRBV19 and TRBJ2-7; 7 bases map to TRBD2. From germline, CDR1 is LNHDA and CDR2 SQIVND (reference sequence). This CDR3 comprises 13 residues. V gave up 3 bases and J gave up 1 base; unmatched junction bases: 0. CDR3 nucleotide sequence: TGTGCCAGTAGTATCGGGGGGTCCTACGAGCAGTACTTC. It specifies CASSIGGSYEQYF.

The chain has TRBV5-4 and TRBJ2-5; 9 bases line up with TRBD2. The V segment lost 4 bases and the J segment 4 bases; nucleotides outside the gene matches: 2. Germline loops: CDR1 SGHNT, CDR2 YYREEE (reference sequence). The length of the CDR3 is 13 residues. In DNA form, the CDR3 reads TGTGCCAGCAGCCCGACTAGCGGAGAGACCCAGTACTTC. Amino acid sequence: CASSPTSGETQYF.

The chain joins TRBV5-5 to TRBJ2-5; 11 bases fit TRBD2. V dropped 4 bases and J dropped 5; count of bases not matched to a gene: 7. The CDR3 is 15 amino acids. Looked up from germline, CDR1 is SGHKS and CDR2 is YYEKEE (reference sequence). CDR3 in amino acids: CASSISGGAGETQYF. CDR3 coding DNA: TGTGCCAGCAGCATTAGCGGGGGGGCCGGGGAGACCCAGTACTTC. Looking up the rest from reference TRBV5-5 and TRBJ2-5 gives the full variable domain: DAGVTQSPTHLIKTRGQQVTLRCSPISGHKSVSWYQQVLGQGPQFIFQYYEKEERGRGNFPDRFSARQFPNYSSELNVNALLLGDSALYLCASSISGGAGETQYFGPGTRLLVL.

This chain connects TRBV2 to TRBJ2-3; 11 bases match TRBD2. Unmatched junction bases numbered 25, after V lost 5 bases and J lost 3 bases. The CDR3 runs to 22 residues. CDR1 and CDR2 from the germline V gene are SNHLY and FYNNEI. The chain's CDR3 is CASSRMDRLFLAGGPGTDTQYF. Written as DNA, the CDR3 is TGTGCCAGCAGTCGTATGGACAGGTTGTTTTTAGCGGGAGGGCCGGGGACAGATACGCAGTATTTT.

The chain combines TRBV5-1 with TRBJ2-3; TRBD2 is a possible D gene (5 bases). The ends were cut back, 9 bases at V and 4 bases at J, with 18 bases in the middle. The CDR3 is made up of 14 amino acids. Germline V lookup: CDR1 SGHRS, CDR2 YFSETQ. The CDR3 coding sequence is TGCGCCACAGGACCGGGGAGAGGTCCAGATACGCAGTATTTT. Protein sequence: CATGPGRGPDTQYF.

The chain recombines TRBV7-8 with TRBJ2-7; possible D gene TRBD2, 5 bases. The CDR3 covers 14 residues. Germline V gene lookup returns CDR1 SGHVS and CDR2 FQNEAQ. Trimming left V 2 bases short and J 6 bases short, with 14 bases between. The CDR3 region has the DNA TGTGCCAGCAGCTTACTAGAGGGTTTGCTCGAGCAGTACTTC. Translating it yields CASSLLEGLLEQYF.

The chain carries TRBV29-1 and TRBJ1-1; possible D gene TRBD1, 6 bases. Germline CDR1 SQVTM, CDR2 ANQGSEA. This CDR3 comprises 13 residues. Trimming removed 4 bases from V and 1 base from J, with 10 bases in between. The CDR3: CSVVATGNTEAFF. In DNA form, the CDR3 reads TGCAGCGTTGTCGCGACAGGGAACACTGAAGCTTTCTTT.

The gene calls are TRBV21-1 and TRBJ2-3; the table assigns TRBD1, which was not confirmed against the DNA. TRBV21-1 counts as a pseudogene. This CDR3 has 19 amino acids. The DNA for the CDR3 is TGTGCCAGCAGCCTAGGGGGACAGTCCCGGGGAGGACACACAGATACGCAGTATTTT. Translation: CASSLGGQSRGGHTDTQYF.

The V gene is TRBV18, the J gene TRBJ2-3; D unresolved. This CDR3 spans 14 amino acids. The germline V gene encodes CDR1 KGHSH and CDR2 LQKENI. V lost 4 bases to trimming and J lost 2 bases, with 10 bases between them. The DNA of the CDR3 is TGTGCCAGCTCACTAGCATCGTCCACAGATACGCAGTATTTT. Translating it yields CASSLASSTDTQYF.